The sequence of this T cell receptor beta chain was determined in a study of blood T cells in healthy people across ages. Study summary: Capture via template switching afforded approximately one barcoded beta molecule per two T cells. Study results and caveats: The diversity estimates, figures obtained from one million T cells, were considered underestimates. Unsorted PBMCs prevented conclusive naive versus antigen-experienced comparison.

Trimming removed 5 bases at V and 3 bases at J, with 14 bases between. The CDR3 is 15 residues long. Using a J-beta primer mix together with a sample-barcoded 5' primer, a second PCR was run for about 7 to 12 cycles. MiXCR, applied by TCRdb to the 5' RACE reads, yields one record per CDR3 protein. Found here are more than 650,000 distinct CDR3 sequences, less than 70% of them singletons; the top ten hold approximately 41%. Worth noting for this clonotype: Its antigen is unknown.

The origin of this receptor is a man older than 75 in good health. V is TRBV12-3 or TRBV12-4 and J is TRBJ2-1; unclear D gene. Source material: blood. The CDR3 DNA sequence: TGTGCCAGCAGTCAAAAGCATACCTACTACAATGAGCAGTTCTTC. It translates to CASSQKHTYYNEQFF.